This T cell receptor (beta chain) was identified in a study of vaccination and CD4 T cells after COVID-19. Study information: Culture controls were given either a CEFX pool, an HIV-1 Nef pool, or no peptide.

An Oncomine TCR Beta short-read assay was used to sequence the DNA from cultured CD4+ T cells. TCRdb re-analysed the PCR reads in MiXCR, keeping a single row per CDR3 protein. The table lists about 23,000 distinct CDR3 sequences, 67% of them singletons. The treatment was: roughly 11-day PBMC culture with coronavirus spike peptide pools or control peptides (ViraFEST assay). This clonotype was counted once. Its target is unknown. CDR1 and CDR2 from the germline V gene are MNHNS and SASEGT. CDR3 length: 15 amino acids. V dropped 0 bases and J dropped 3; count of bases not matched to a gene: 5. The chain combines TRBV6-1 with TRBJ2-7; 7 bases line up with TRBD1. Sequenced here: CD4+ T cells from blood, cultured in vitro, sampled after SARS-CoV-2 vaccination. The source of this sequence is a human donor who received a COVID-19 vaccine. The CDR3 is CASSEAPGTVYEQYF. The DNA for the CDR3 is TGTGCCAGCAGTGAAGCGCCCGGGACAGTCTACGAGCAGTACTTC.